This T cell receptor beta chain was documented in a study of T cell responses to AZD1222 COVID-19 vaccine. The sample holds one count of this clone. The antigen remains unidentified. Germline values: CDR1 LNHDA, CDR2 SQIVND (reference sequence). Losses at the gene ends were 6 bases for V and 2 bases for J; bases not matched to a gene: 8. The CDR3 has 15 residues. Study-wide results and limits: Unmutated variant regions are reportedly the target of nearly half of TCRs that are spike-specific. Only after the peak T cell response were repertoires sampled. Dominant at 160-218 and 743-854, vaccine-associated CD4 TCRs also spanned spike. At baseline, just five to seven AZD1222 recipients tested seropositive.

Assay: immunoSEQ multiplex PCR; the TCRdb copy retains only in-frame clones and omits some. The sample shows approximately 180,000 clones, about 87% of them seen only once. The specimen was peripheral blood, collected 28 days after the second dose of the MenACWY control vaccine. The V call is TRBV19, the J call TRBJ2-3; 7 nucleotides line up with TRBD1. This TCR came from an adult who received the MenACWY meningococcal vaccine as a control. Here the CDR3 reads CASSETGENTDTQYF. The DNA of the CDR3 is TGTGCCAGTAGCGAAACAGGGGAGAACACAGATACGCAGTATTTT. Based on the CDR3 plus reference TRBV19 and TRBJ2-3, the full variable domain is DGGITQSPKYLFRKEGQNVTLSCEQNLNHDAMYWYRQDPGQGLRLIYYSQIVNDFQKGDIAEGYSVSREKKESFPLTVTSAQKNPTAFYLCASSETGENTDTQYFGPGTRLTVL.